Below, one T cell receptor beta chain is given with its context. Measured with immunoSEQ multiplex PCR; TCRdb has only the in-frame clones, and not every one. The sample carries about 190,000 clones, over 80% recorded once. Participants' reported clinical history set cohort assignment. A COVID-19 case had been met by exposed participants during the 2 weeks before study entry. CDR1 is LNHDA and CDR2 is SQIVND in the germline V gene (reference sequence). Trimming took off 5 bases at V and 2 bases at J, with 18 bases between the two ends. The CDR3 loop spans 17 amino acids. These data are taken from a study of blood T cell repertoires in COVID-19. About the research overall: There were acute and convalescent COVID-19 samples, and they came from the United States, Italy and Spain. T cells, B-cell-depleted T cells, or PBMCs supplied cDNA or gDNA.

The clonotype originates from a woman in her thirties who had been exposed to COVID-19. Sequencing was carried out using PBMCs or T cells enriched from blood (not recorded which). The rearrangement joins TRBV19 to TRBJ1-4, with unresolved D. CDR3 bases: TGTGCCAGTAGTCCGCTTAAGAGCATGGTCACTAATGAAAAACTGTTTTTT. Its protein is CASSPLKSMVTNEKLFF.